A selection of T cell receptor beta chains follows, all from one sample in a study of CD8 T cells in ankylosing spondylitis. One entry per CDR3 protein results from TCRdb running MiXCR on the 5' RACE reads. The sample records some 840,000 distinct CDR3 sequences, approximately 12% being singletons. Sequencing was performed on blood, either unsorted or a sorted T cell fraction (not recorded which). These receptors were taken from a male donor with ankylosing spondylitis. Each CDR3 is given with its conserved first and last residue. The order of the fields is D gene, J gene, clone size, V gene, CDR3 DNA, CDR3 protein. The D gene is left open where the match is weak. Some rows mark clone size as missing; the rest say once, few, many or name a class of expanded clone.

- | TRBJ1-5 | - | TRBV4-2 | TGTGCCAGCAGCCTCGGGCTCCTTAGCAATCAGCCCCAGCATTTT | CASSLGLLSNQPQHF
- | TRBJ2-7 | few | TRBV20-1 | TGCAGTGCTATGGCCAGGCCCCTTTCCTACGAGCAGTACTTC | CSAMARPLSYEQYF
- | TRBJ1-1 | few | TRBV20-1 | TGCAGTGCTAGAGAGTACGGGCCTGAAGCTTTCTTT | CSAREYGPEAFF
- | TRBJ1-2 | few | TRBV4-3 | TGCGCCAGCAGCCAAGCTGTCGGGGGTCCACCCTATGGCTACACCTTC | CASSQAVGGPPYGYTF
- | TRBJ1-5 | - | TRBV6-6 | TGTTCCAGCAACCTAGACAGCAATCAGCCCCAGCATTTT | CSSNLDSNQPQHF
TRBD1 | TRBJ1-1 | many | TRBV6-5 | TGTGCCAGCAGTTACAACAGGGGGACTGAAGCTTTCTTT | CASSYNRGTEAFF
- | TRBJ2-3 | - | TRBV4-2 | TGTGCCAGCAGCCAAGATGCGGCAGGGGTGCTGAAAGATACGCAGTATTTT | CASSQDAAGVLKDTQYF
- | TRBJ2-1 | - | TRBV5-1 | TGCGCCACAAAACCAGTCGGAGCGGACAATGAGCAGTTCTTC | CATKPVGADNEQFF
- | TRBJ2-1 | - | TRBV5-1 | TGCGCCAGCAGAGGTAGCGTGAGTTACAATGAGCAGTTCTTC | CASRGSVSYNEQFF
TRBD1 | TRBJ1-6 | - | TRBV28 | TGTGCCAGCAATCTACAGGGGCAGGGCAGGGGTTCACCCCTCCACTTT | CASNLQGQGRGSPLHF
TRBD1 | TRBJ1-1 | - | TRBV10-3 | TGTGCCATCAGTAGGACAGGGTCGAACACTGAAGCTTTCTTT | CAISRTGSNTEAFF
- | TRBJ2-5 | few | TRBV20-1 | TGCAGTGCTAGAGATGGAGGGGGACCAGAGACCCAGTACTTC | CSARDGGGPETQYF
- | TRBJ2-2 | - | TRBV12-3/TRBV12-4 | TGTGCCAGCAGCATAGTTCCCCCCGGGGAGCTGTTTTTT | CASSIVPPGELFF
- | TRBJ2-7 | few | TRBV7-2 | TGTGCCAGCAGCTTAGAAGGGACTTCCCCTTTTTTCGGGCAGTACTTC | CASSLEGTSPFFGQYF
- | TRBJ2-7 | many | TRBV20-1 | TGCAGTGCTAACTACGGGGGGCCTTACGAGCAGTACTTC | CSANYGGPYEQYF
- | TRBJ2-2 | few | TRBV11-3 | TGTGCCAGCAGCTTAGATCACTTACGGGTCACCGGGGAGCTGTTTTTT | CASSLDHLRVTGELFF
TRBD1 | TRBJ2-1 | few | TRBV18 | TGTGCCAGCTCACCAAACAGGGGGGATGCCTACAATGAGCAGTTCTTC | CASSPNRGDAYNEQFF